The entry below describes one TCR beta chain. CDR1 is LNHDA, CDR2 SQIVND, per germline (reference sequence). The CDR3 runs 15 residues. The V and J ends lost 5 bases and 2 bases respectively, with 16 bases between them. The entry originates in a study of T cells in Graves' hyperthyroidism and ophthalmopathy. TCR beta CDR3 region amplification was performed from RNA transcripts. During a first-round RT-PCR of the TCR CDR3, the HTBI primer set was used. TCRdb reprocessed the multiplex PCR reads with MiXCR, giving one entry per CDR3 protein. There are some 370,000 distinct CDR3 sequences in the sample; around 15% occur only once, and around 28% lies in the top ten. On the basis of clinical symptoms, serum thyroxine and TRAb, thyroid ultrasound and orbital computed tomography, diagnoses were made.

The sequencing sample was made of blood. The genes are TRBV19 and TRBJ2-7, with D maybe TRBD2 (5 bases). The sequence came from a middle-aged man with Graves' ophthalmopathy. The DNA for the CDR3 is TGTGCCAGTAGTCGGGATCAAGGCGTCACCTACGAGCAGTACTTC. As protein: CASSRDQGVTYEQYF.